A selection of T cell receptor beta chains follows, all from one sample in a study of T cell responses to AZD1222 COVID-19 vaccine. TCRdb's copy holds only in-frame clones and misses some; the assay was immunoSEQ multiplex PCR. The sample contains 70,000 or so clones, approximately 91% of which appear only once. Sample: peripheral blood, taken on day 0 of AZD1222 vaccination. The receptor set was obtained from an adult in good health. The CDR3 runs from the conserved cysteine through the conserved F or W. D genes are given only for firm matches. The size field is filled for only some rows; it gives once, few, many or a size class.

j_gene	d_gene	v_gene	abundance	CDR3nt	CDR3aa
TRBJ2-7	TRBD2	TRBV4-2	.	TGTGCCAGCAGTCGGACTAGCGGGAGAAACGAGCAGTACTTC	CASSRTSGRNEQYF
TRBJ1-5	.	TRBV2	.	TGTGCCAGCAGGAAAGAGGGCAATCAGCCCCAGCATTTT	CASRKEGNQPQHF
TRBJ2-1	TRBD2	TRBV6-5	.	TGTGCCAGCAGTCCGACTAGCGGGAGTTCAACTGAGCAGTTCTTC	CASSPTSGSSTEQFF
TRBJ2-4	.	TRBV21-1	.	TGTGCCAGCAGCAAATTAGTGGTAGCCAAAAACATTCAGTACTTC	CASSKLVVAKNIQYF
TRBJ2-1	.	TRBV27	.	TGTGCCAGCAGCTTAGGGGGGGGCCTGGGGAATGAGCAGTTCTTC	CASSLGGGLGNEQFF
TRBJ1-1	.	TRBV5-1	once	TGCGCCAGCAGCTTGTCGAGAAACACTGAAGCTTTCTTT	CASSLSRNTEAFF
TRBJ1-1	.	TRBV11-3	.	TGTGCCAGCAGCTTAGAAGTGGGAGGTGAAGCTTTCTTT	CASSLEVGGEAFF
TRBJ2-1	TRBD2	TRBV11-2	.	TGTGCCAGCAGCTTAGGACTAGCGGGGAGGAATGAGCAGTTCTTC	CASSLGLAGRNEQFF
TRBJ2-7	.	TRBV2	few	TGTGCCAGCAGTGAATTAGGTCTGAATTCCTACGAGCAGTACTTC	CASSELGLNSYEQYF
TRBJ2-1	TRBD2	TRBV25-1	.	TGTGCCAGCAGTGATAGCATAGCGGGATTGTACAATGAGCAGTTCTTC	CASSDSIAGLYNEQFF
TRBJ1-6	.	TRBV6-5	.	TGTGCCAGGGGCGAGGGAGTGGATTCACCCCTCCACTTT	CARGEGVDSPLHF
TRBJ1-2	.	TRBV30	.	TGTGCCTGGAGTTTAGGGGCGAACTATGGCTACACCTTC	CAWSLGANYGYTF
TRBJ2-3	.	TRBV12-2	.	TGTGCAAGTCGTTCCCCCACAGGGGGCGCCAGGGATACGCAGTATTTT	CASRSPTGGARDTQYF
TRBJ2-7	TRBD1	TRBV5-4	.	TGTGCCAGCAGCTTCCGAGGGGGCGCGTACGAGCAGTACTTC	CASSFRGGAYEQYF
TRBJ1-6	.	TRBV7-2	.	TGTGCCAGCGGCAACTACTCACGGCGATCACCCCTCCACTTT	CASGNYSRRSPLHF
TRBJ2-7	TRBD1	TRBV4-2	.	TGTGCCAGCAGCCTGTCGGTCCAGGGGGCCTACGAGCAGTACTTC	CASSLSVQGAYEQYF
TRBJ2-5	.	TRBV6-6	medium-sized	TGTGCCAGCAACCCTTGGGAACCCCAAGAGACCCAGTACTTC	CASNPWEPQETQYF
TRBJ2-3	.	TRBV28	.	TGTGCCAGCAGCCTTATTCGGAGGGGGCAGGCAGATACGCAGTATTTT	CASSLIRRGQADTQYF
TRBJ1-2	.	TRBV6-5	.	TGTGCCAGCAGCCCGCGGGACAACTATGGCTACACCTTC	CASSPRDNYGYTF
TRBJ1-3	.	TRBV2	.	TGTGCCAGCAGCGTCGACAGATACTCTGGAAACACCATATATTTT	CASSVDRYSGNTIYF
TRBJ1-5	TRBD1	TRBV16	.	TGTGCCAGCAGCGCACAGGGGTTGGGTCAGCCCCAGCATTTT	CASSAQGLGQPQHF
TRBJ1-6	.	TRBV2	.	TGTGCCAGCAGGGAGCTTCTGAATTCACCCCTCCACTTT	CASRELLNSPLHF
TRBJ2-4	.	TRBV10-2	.	TGCGCCAGCAGTGAGATTCCCAACTCGGTCAAAAACATTCAGTACTTC	CASSEIPNSVKNIQYF
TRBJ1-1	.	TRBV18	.	TGTGCCAGCTCACCAGGGATGAACACTGAAGCTTTCTTT	CASSPGMNTEAFF
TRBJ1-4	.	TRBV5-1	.	TGCGCCAGCAGCCCCGAGGCCGCAACTAATGAAAAACTGTTTTTT	CASSPEAATNEKLFF
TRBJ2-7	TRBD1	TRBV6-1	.	TGTGCCAGCAGTGAAGCGCCCGGGACAGTGGGCGAGCAGTACTTC	CASSEAPGTVGEQYF
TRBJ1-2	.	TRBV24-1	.	TGTGCCATTTCGGACAGCTATGGCTACACCTTC	CAISDSYGYTF
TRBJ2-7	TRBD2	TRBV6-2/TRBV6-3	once	TGTGCCAGCAGTTACCGGATGGGAGGGCCCTACGAGCAGTACTTC	CASSYRMGGPYEQYF
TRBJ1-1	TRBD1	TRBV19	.	TGTGCCAGTAGGACTCGGACAGGTATCAACACTGAAGCTTTCTTT	CASRTRTGINTEAFF
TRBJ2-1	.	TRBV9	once	TGTGCCAGCAGCTTACACAGGGTTAATGAGCAGTTCTTC	CASSLHRVNEQFF
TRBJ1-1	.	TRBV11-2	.	TGTGCCAGCAGCTTAGATCAGGGTCTGGTCACTGAAGCTTTCTTT	CASSLDQGLVTEAFF
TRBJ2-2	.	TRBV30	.	TGTGCCTGGAGTGTAAGCCAGAACACCGGGGAGCTGTTTTTT	CAWSVSQNTGELFF
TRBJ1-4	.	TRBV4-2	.	TGTGCCAGCAGCCCGATAGGGGGAGATAATGAAAAACTGTTTTTT	CASSPIGGDNEKLFF
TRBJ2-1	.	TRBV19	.	TGTGCCAGCCAAACAGGGTTCGGAGCGGGGATCTACAATGAGCAGTTCTTC	CASQTGFGAGIYNEQFF
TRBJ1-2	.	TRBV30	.	TGTGCCTGGAGTCCCAAGGATGGGGTGGGCTATGGCTACACCTTC	CAWSPKDGVGYGYTF
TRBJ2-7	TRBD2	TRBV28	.	TGTGCCAGCAGGGCTTCCGGGACTAGCGGGAGGGCTCGTGGCGAGCAGTACTTC	CASRASGTSGRARGEQYF
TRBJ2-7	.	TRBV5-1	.	TGCGCCAGCAGCTTGGGCAGGTCCTACGAGCAGTACTTC	CASSLGRSYEQYF
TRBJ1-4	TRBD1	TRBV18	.	TGTGCCAGCTCCCCAGACAGGGGAGTCGGAAAACTGTTTTTT	CASSPDRGVGKLFF
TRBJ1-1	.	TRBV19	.	TGTGCCAGTAGGAGGGCAGGGGAGAACACTGAAGCTTTCTTT	CASRRAGENTEAFF
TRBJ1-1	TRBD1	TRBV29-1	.	TGCAGCGTTTCGAACCGACAGGGGGCTGAAGCTTTCTTT	CSVSNRQGAEAFF
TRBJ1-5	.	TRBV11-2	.	TGTGCCAGCAGCTTAGAGGGTCAGCCCCAGCATTTT	CASSLEGQPQHF